Listed below are T cell receptor beta chains from one sample, sequenced in a study of monozygotic twins with inflammatory bowel disease. TCRdb re-analyzed the 5' RACE reads; it lists each CDR3 protein once, without DNA. The sample table includes a few hundred thousand distinct CDR3 sequences. The specimen was blood. The receptors come from a human donor with ulcerative colitis or Crohn's disease, or a healthy co-twin of an affected twin (not recorded which). The CDR3 runs from the conserved cysteine through the conserved F or W.

TRBV5-1	TRBJ2-1	CASSSLGSSYNEQFF
TRBV12-3/TRBV12-4	TRBJ2-2	CASSFSGIMAGELFF
TRBV5-6	TRBJ2-3	CASRRGPRDTQYF
TRBV21-1	TRBJ1-6	CASSIRGQSNSPLHF
TRBV5-1	TRBJ1-1	CASSLKGLDEAFF
TRBV7-2	TRBJ1-2	CASSFSSYGYTF
TRBV7-2	TRBJ2-7	CASSTTSGGTYEQYF
TRBV20-1	TRBJ1-5	CSARDAQGRNNQPQHF
TRBV6-5	TRBJ2-1	CASFRDPHNEQFF
TRBV7-2	TRBJ2-3	CASSSRRGTDTQYF
TRBV5-6	TRBJ2-7	CASSPGQTYEQYF
TRBV7-2	TRBJ1-1	CASSWGPLNTEAFF
TRBV7-3	TRBJ1-1	CASRRQPNTEAFF
TRBV5-4	TRBJ2-1	CASSPSGGISNEQFF
TRBV7-6	TRBJ2-3	CASSLNGGSTDTQYF
TRBV20-1	TRBJ2-3	CSARPRTSGGAPDTQYF
TRBV6-1	TRBJ1-3	CASKPPGSSGNTIYF
TRBV20-1	TRBJ2-2	CSAPDHSRGLNTGELFF
TRBV9	TRBJ2-3	CASSKGLAFTDTQYF
TRBV5-1	TRBJ1-1	CASSPPTGGYTEAFF
TRBV4-1	TRBJ2-1	CASTLTSGGWNEQFF
TRBV29-1	TRBJ1-5	CSVELAGRQPQHF
TRBV10-3	TRBJ1-1	CAISDIRNTEAFF
TRBV12-3/TRBV12-4	TRBJ2-7	CASSPSLGTGSPYEQYF
TRBV7-6	TRBJ1-1	CASSLEPGNTEAFF
TRBV5-6	TRBJ1-2	CASSPLAQAPRDGYTF
TRBV12-3/TRBV12-4	TRBJ1-1	CASSHWSMNTEAFF
TRBV29-1	TRBJ2-3	CSVGRDSSTDTQYF
TRBV5-1	TRBJ2-1	CASGVGTGGRYEQFF
TRBV11-2	TRBJ1-2	CASSRQGYYGYTF
TRBV5-1	TRBJ2-5	CASNDLTIQETQYF
TRBV7-9	TRBJ1-4	CASSPGTGQKLFF
TRBV5-1	TRBJ1-2	CASSLDREAGYTF